The present T cell receptor (beta chain) was sequenced within a study of graft-versus-host responses after intestinal transplantation. Study results and caveats: GvH clones detected in recipient marrow included some appearing first in ileum or blood. Some patients had graft-donor T cell macrochimerism. In their allografts, the ratios of graft-versus-host to host-versus-graft T cell clones were high.

Labeling with CFSE marked about 200,000 responder cells, which were plated with about 200,000 irradiated, violet-dye-labeled stimulator cells. This table comes from immunoSEQ multiplex PCR, and its TCRdb copy is limited to in-frame clones, with some not included. The table has 6,000 to 7,500 clones, more than 30% seen once. V dropped 5 bases and J dropped 11 bases, with 16 bases sitting between them. The V gene's germline CDR1 is SGHNT and CDR2 YENEEA. The CDR3 is 14 residues long. This clone was picked up a small number of times. This chain uses TRBV11-3 with TRBJ1-6; tentative D call: TRBD1 (6 bases). The sequencing used alloreactive CD8+ T cells from a mixed lymphocyte reaction culture, collected before transplantation. Subset of the sample: CFSE-low proliferating T cells sorted from roughly 6-day pre-transplant mixed lymphocyte reaction (GvH or HvG direction). This clonotype was obtained from a human patient who was an organ donor for intestinal transplantation. As DNA, the CDR3 is TGTGCCAGCAGCACCCGGGACACCAATACACCCCTCCACTTT. Protein: CASSTRDTNTPLHF.